This is a list of T cell receptor beta chains from one sample in a study of metastatic and nonmetastatic thyroid tumors. TCRdb reassembled clones from the PCR reads with MiXCR. Among tens of thousands of clones listed, about 24% were seen once. Sample: tumor tissue. These receptors all stem from a female donor with papillary thyroid cancer or a benign thyroid nodule (not recorded which). Some clones in this sample may be carry-over from other donors' samples. The CDR3 runs from the conserved cysteine through the conserved F or W. D genes are given only for firm matches. The size entry is marked missing in some rows and otherwise reads once, few, many or a size class.

NA	TRBV6-1	TRBJ2-7	NA	TGTGCCAGCAGTCGGGAGTGTTCCTACGAGCAGTACTTC	CASSRECSYEQYF
TRBD2	TRBV6-1	TRBJ2-1	few	TGTGCCGGCAGTGACGCTAGCGGGGTAAATGAGCGGTTCTTC	CAGSDASGVNERFF
NA	TRBV5-1	TRBJ2-1	many	TGCACCAGCAGCTTTGCGCCGACAGAGGGCGGCCAGTTCTTC	CTSSFAPTEGGQFF
TRBD1	TRBV19	TRBJ2-3	medium-sized	TGTGCCAGTAGTTCAGGGGGAGATACGCAGTATTTT	CASSSGGDTQYF
NA	TRBV7-3	TRBJ1-1	NA	TGTGCCAGCAGCGAGACAGTGAACACTGAAGCTTTCTTT	CASSETVNTEAFF
NA	TRBV7-9	TRBJ1-1	once	TGTGCCAGCAGACCGATTCTCGAGAACACTGAAGCTTTCTTT	CASRPILENTEAFF
TRBD2	TRBV24-1	TRBJ2-2	many	TGTGCCACCAGTGATCTATCTAGCGGGAAGAACACCGGGGAGCTGTTTTTT	CATSDLSSGKNTGELFF
NA	TRBV20-1	TRBJ1-6	many	TGCAGTGCCCCCAAGGGGGTGTATTCACCCCTCCACTTT	CSAPKGVYSPLHF
NA	TRBV27	TRBJ2-2	many	TGTGCCAGCGGCACCGGGGAGCTGTTTTTT	CASGTGELFF
NA	TRBV6-2/TRBV6-3	TRBJ2-2	NA	TGTGCCAGCAGTTACCCGGACTGGCGAGCCGGGGAGCTGTTTTTT	CASSYPDWRAGELFF
TRBD2	TRBV11-2	TRBJ2-1	NA	TGTGCCAGCAGCGCCGAAGCGGGAGCAGGAAATGAGCAGTTCTTC	CASSAEAGAGNEQFF
TRBD1	TRBV25-1	TRBJ2-1	many	TGTGCCAGCAGTGAATCTCGACAGGGCCGGAATGAGCAGTTCTTC	CASSESRQGRNEQFF
TRBD2	TRBV7-2	TRBJ2-3	NA	TGTGCCAGCAGCACATTTTCTAGCGGAAGCACAGATACGCAGTATTTT	CASSTFSSGSTDTQYF
TRBD1	TRBV20-1	TRBJ1-2	many	TGCAGTGCTAGGACAGGGGCAAATTGGGGCTACACCTTC	CSARTGANWGYTF
NA	TRBV2	TRBJ2-7	medium-sized	TGTGCCAGCATAAGGAGCATCCTCTACGAGCAGTACTTC	CASIRSILYEQYF
NA	TRBV4-2	TRBJ1-5	NA	TGTGCCAGCAGCTTGGAGCAGAACAATCAGCCCCAGCATTTT	CASSLEQNNQPQHF
NA	TRBV6-2/TRBV6-3	TRBJ2-3	medium-sized	TGTGCCAGCAGTTACTCCAGCGGAAGCACAGATACGCAGTATTTT	CASSYSSGSTDTQYF
TRBD2	TRBV28	TRBJ2-7	few	TGTGCCAGCAGTTTATCCCGACCCGGACTAGCGGGTGACGAGCAGTACTTC	CASSLSRPGLAGDEQYF
NA	TRBV9	TRBJ2-4	many	TGTGCCAGCAGCGTAGCGGGTCAGGGTGGAAACATTCAGTACTTC	CASSVAGQGGNIQYF
TRBD2	TRBV11-3	TRBJ2-1	medium-sized	TGTGCCAGCAGCCTAGAGGGGACTAGCGGGAGGTTCTACAATGAGCAGTTCTTC	CASSLEGTSGRFYNEQFF
NA	TRBV9	TRBJ2-7	many	TGTGCCAGCAGCGTAGGTACTGGCAGGGCCTACGAGCAGTACTTC	CASSVGTGRAYEQYF
NA	TRBV19	TRBJ1-2	few	TGTGCCAGTAAGGGCTATGGCTACACCTTC	CASKGYGYTF
TRBD2	TRBV5-1	TRBJ2-7	NA	TGCGCCAGCAGCCCCCGAGCGGGGGGAATTTACGAGCAGTACTTC	CASSPRAGGIYEQYF
NA	TRBV18	TRBJ2-1	many	TGTGCCAGCTCACCCATCAGCCAGGCCTTCAGCTCCTACAATGAGCAGTTCTTC	CASSPISQAFSSYNEQFF
TRBD1	TRBV6-1	TRBJ2-1	large	TGTGCCAGCAGGGACAGGAGCACCTACAATGAGCAGTTCTTC	CASRDRSTYNEQFF
NA	TRBV10-1	TRBJ2-2	medium-sized	TGCGCCAGCAATCCGGGGGTGAACACCGGGGAGCTGTTTTTT	CASNPGVNTGELFF
NA	TRBV5-1	TRBJ1-6	NA	TGCGCCAGCAGCTTGGACGATGCTAGGTCACCCCTCCACTTT	CASSLDDARSPLHF
NA	TRBV5-4	TRBJ2-5	many	TGTGCCAGCAGTTTCGAACAGGGGACCCAGTACTTC	CASSFEQGTQYF
NA	TRBV12-3/TRBV12-4	TRBJ1-1	few	TGTGCCACCCGAAAAAACACTGAAGCTTTCTTT	CATRKNTEAFF
NA	TRBV20-1	TRBJ1-5	medium-sized	TGCAGTGCTAGGGGTGACGGACGGTACAATCAGCCCCAGCATTTT	CSARGDGRYNQPQHF
TRBD2	TRBV27	TRBJ2-2	few	TGTGCCAGCAGGACTAGCAGTACCGGGGAGCTGTTTTTT	CASRTSSTGELFF
TRBD1	TRBV7-6	TRBJ2-7	NA	TGTGCCAGCAGCTCTGGGACAGCCACCTACGAGCAGTACTTC	CASSSGTATYEQYF
NA	TRBV7-8	TRBJ2-1	many	TGTGCCAGCACCGTTCTACTGGGCGGCCCGGAAAGGGGTGAGCAGTTCTTC	CASTVLLGGPERGEQFF
NA	TRBV6-1	TRBJ2-1	NA	TGTGCCAGCAGTGAAGCCCACAATGAGCAGTTCTTC	CASSEAHNEQFF
NA	TRBV20-1	TRBJ2-1	NA	TGCACCCTCGCGGTAGCGGTGGACAATGAGCAGTTCTTC	CTLAVAVDNEQFF
TRBD2	TRBV18	TRBJ2-3	many	TGTGCCAGCTTTATTAGCGGGAGCCCCCCAGATACGCAGTATTTT	CASFISGSPPDTQYF
TRBD2	TRBV20-1	TRBJ2-7	NA	TGCAGTGCTAGAGAGGGGGTCGGAGCGGGGTGGAGCTACGAGCAGTACTTC	CSAREGVGAGWSYEQYF
TRBD2	TRBV6-4	TRBJ2-2	many	TGTGCCAGCAGTCGGACTAGCCTCGGGGAGCTGTTTTTT	CASSRTSLGELFF
TRBD1	TRBV15	TRBJ2-5	once	TGTGCCACCAGCAACCCCGGCTGGGGACAGTCTTTCCAAGAGACCCAGTACTTC	CATSNPGWGQSFQETQYF